Below are 21 T cell receptor beta chains sequenced from a single sample in a study of blood T cell repertoires in COVID-19. Here immunoSEQ multiplex PCR was the method, and the copy in TCRdb shows in-frame clones only, minus some. The sample yields approximately 470,000 clones, approximately 85% seen once. Sequenced sample: peripheral blood. The receptors stem from a human donor in a cohort sampled during active COVID-19.

The chain combines TRBV28 with TRBJ2-7; 7 bases are shared with TRBD1. The CDR3 consists of 15 residues. J was trimmed by 2 bases and V by 6 bases; bases with no gene match: 10. Germline V gene data show CDR1 as MDHEN and CDR2 as SYDVKM. Here the CDR3 reads CASRHPGQGAYEQYF. CDR3 nucleotides: TGTGCCAGCAGACATCCGGGCCAGGGGGCCTACGAGCAGTACTTC.

The rearrangement joins TRBV7-9 to TRBJ1-2; D not resolved. The V end was cut by 5 bases, the J end by 7 bases, with 11 bases between. Germline CDR1 and CDR2: SEHNR and FQNEAQ (reference sequence). There are 12 residues in the CDR3. CDR3 DNA: TGTGCCAGCAGCCAATCAGATATTGGCTACACCTTC. Amino acids: CASSQSDIGYTF.

This rearrangement joins TRBV29-1 to TRBJ1-1, with a tentative D call TRBD1 (5 bases). V lost 5 bases to trimming and J lost 4 bases, with 20 bases between them. CDR3 size: 15 residues. CDR1 SQVTM and CDR2 ANQGSEA come from the germline V gene. CDR3 in amino acids: CSVSSRLAGGTEAFF. The CDR3 DNA is TGCAGCGTTTCCAGCCGGCTCGCCGGGGGCACTGAAGCTTTCTTT.

This clone was seen only once. J is TRBJ2-1 and V is TRBV11-1, with TRBD2 matching 8 bases. With V trimmed by 5 bases and J by 5 bases, 8 bases remained unmatched. Per germline, CDR1 SGHAT and CDR2 FQDESV (reference sequence). The CDR3 has 15 residues. The CDR3 sequence is CASSPAWRGDNEQFF. The CDR3 region has the DNA TGTGCCAGCAGCCCCGCGTGGCGGGGGGACAATGAGCAGTTCTTC.

The CDR3 here is CASSQGTGSYNEQFF. In nucleotides, the CDR3 is TGCGCCAGCAGCCAAGGGACAGGCTCCTACAATGAGCAGTTCTTC. The genes are TRBV4-1 and TRBJ2-1; 7 bases are shared with TRBD1. V lost 1 base to trimming and J lost 0 bases; unmatched junction nucleotides: 0. CDR1 and CDR2 from the germline V gene are MGHRA and YSYEKL. This CDR3 contains 15 residues.

The V and J genes are TRBV2 and TRBJ1-4; TRBD1 aligns across 10 bases. V dropped 6 bases and J dropped 2; count of bases not matched to a gene: 3. CDR3 length: 15 amino acids. The germline gives CDR1 SNHLY, CDR2 FYNNEI. The CDR3 region is CASSGTGVTNEKLFF. CDR3 DNA sequence: TGTGCCAGCAGCGGGACAGGGGTTACTAATGAAAAACTGTTTTTT.

The chain employs TRBV5-1 and TRBJ2-7; TRBD2 matches at 9 bases. The CDR3 length is 16 residues. With V trimmed by 4 bases and J by 6 bases, 14 bases remained unmatched. Germline CDR1 SGHRS, CDR2 YFSETQ. The CDR3 region is CASSPGAGGRAPEQYF. In DNA form, the CDR3 reads TGCGCCAGCAGCCCTGGTGCGGGCGGGAGGGCCCCCGAGCAGTACTTC.

The chain recombines TRBV19 with TRBJ1-5, with 8 bases identical to TRBD1. The CDR3 runs 13 residues. With 10 bases clipped from V and 4 bases from J, the junction kept 6 bases outside the gene matches. Germline lookup yields CDR1 LNHDA and CDR2 SQIVND (reference sequence). For the CDR3, the DNA is TGTGCCACTCAGGGGGCGCGGAATCAGCCCCAGCATTTT. As protein: CATQGARNQPQHF.

The rearrangement joins TRBV10-3 to TRBJ1-1, with D perhaps TRBD1 (6 bases). The CDR3 is made up of 13 amino acids. Looked up from germline, CDR1 is ENHRY and CDR2 is SYGVKD. V was shortened by 8 bases and J by 1 base, with 11 bases between the two germline ends. CDR3 protein: CAIEDSPNTEAFF. The CDR3, as DNA: TGTGCCATCGAGGACAGCCCGAACACTGAAGCTTTCTTT.

The chain links TRBV6-5 to TRBJ1-3; TRBD1 matches 7 bases. This CDR3 spans 15 amino acids. Germline V gene sequence: CDR1 MNHEY, CDR2 SVGAGI. Trimming took 6 bases from V and 7 from J; bases not matched to a gene: 12. DNA of the CDR3: TGTGCCAGCAGGCGTTCTGAGACAGGGATGAACACCATATATTTT. This translates into CASRRSETGMNTIYF.

V and J are TRBV20-1 and TRBJ2-3, with a possible D match to TRBD2 (7 bases). V was trimmed by 5 bases and J by 3 bases, leaving 12 bases between them. CDR1 is DFQATT and CDR2 is SNEGSKA in the germline V gene (reference sequence). This CDR3 is 13 amino acids long. The CDR3, as DNA: TGCAGTGCTGGTGAGGGGGGGACAGATACGCAGTATTTT. Protein product: CSAGEGGTDTQYF.

In DNA, the CDR3 is TGCGCCAGCAGTGGTGAGGCGGGCAGCACTGAAGCTTTCTTT. Amino acids: CASSGEAGSTEAFF. V is TRBV10-1 and J is TRBJ1-1; D remains unclear. The V and J ends lost 4 bases and 4 bases respectively, with 13 bases between them. This CDR3 comprises 14 residues. The germline V gene has CDR1 WNHNN and CDR2 SYGVQD (reference sequence).

This clone was detected once. V and J are TRBV18 and TRBJ2-7, with TRBD1 matching over 8 bases. The V and J ends lost 3 bases and 7 bases, in that order; junction bases with no gene match: 5. Looked up from germline, CDR1 is KGHSH and CDR2 is LQKENI. The CDR3 contains 13 residues. CDR3: CASSPHRDREQYF. The DNA of the CDR3 is TGTGCCAGCTCACCCCACCGGGACAGGGAGCAGTACTTC. Full variable domain (rest looked up from reference TRBV18 and TRBJ2-7): NAGVMQNPRHLVRRRGQEARLRCSPMKGHSHVYWYRQLPEEGLKFMVYLQKENIIDESGMPKERFSAEFPKEGPSILRIQQVVRGDSAAYFCASSPHRDREQYFGPGTRLTVT.

The V and J genes are TRBV9 and TRBJ1-3; 7 bases align to TRBD1. V lost 6 bases and J lost 4; bases outside the gene matches: 10. Germline CDR1 and CDR2: SGDLS and YYNGEE. The CDR3 covers 15 residues. The CDR3 region has the DNA TGTGCCAGCAACGCTGTGGGGACAGCGGGAAACACCATATATTTT. Amino acid sequence: CASNAVGTAGNTIYF.

The DNA for the CDR3 is TGTGCCAGCAGCGGAGGGGATCTTAGCGGGTGGAATGAGCAGTTCTTC. This codes for CASSGGDLSGWNEQFF. J is TRBJ2-1 and V is TRBV5-4; TRBD2 agrees at 7 bases. Germline CDR1 SGHNT, CDR2 YYREEE (reference sequence). V lost 4 bases, J lost 7 bases, and 14 bases stayed unmatched. This CDR3 contains 16 residues.

This clone appeared a few times. The chain uses TRBV11-3 and TRBJ1-2; TRBD1 agrees at 8 bases. CDR1 SGHNT and CDR2 YENEEA come from the germline V gene. V lost 4 bases to trimming and J lost 0 bases; unmatched junction nucleotides: 4. This CDR3 is built from 15 residues. CDR3 region: CASSWDRPSNYGYTF. The CDR3 DNA follows: TGTGCCAGCAGCTGGGACAGGCCATCTAACTATGGCTACACCTTC.

There are a few counts of this clone. CDR3 residues: CASSLAGQGQSPLHF. The CDR3 nucleotides read TGCGCCAGCAGCTTGGCCGGACAGGGGCAATCACCCCTCCACTTT. This chain links TRBV5-1 with TRBJ1-6; 9 positions agree with TRBD1. CDR3 length: 15 amino acids. J lost 10 bases, V lost 0 bases, and 5 bases had no gene match. Germline-derived CDR1 and CDR2 are SGHRS and YFSETQ.

The chain employs TRBV4-2 and TRBJ2-1; 14 bases map to TRBD2. The CDR3 sequence is 16 residues long. J lost 8 bases, V lost 3 bases, and 6 bases had no gene match. The germline CDR1 and CDR2 sequences are LGHNA and YNFKEQ. CDR3 loop: CASSQPGLAGVHEQFF. As DNA, the CDR3 is TGTGCCAGCAGCCAGCCGGGACTAGCGGGAGTCCATGAGCAGTTCTTC.

The CDR3 is CASSQIVGTGFPGELFF. The CDR3 DNA reads as TGTGCCAGCAGCCAGATAGTGGGGACAGGGTTCCCCGGGGAGCTGTTTTTT. This chain connects TRBV3-1 (or the pseudogene TRBV3-2) to TRBJ2-2, with 9 bases identical to TRBD1. V was pared by 3 bases and J by 6 bases, with 11 bases of the junction left unmatched. The CDR3 covers 17 residues. CDR1 and CDR2 (germline): LGHDT, YNNKEL (reference sequence).

This chain links TRBV2 with TRBJ2-3; tentatively, D is TRBD1 (6 bases). Trimming removed 1 base at V and 1 base at J, with 9 bases between. CDR3 length equals 15 residues. Germline loops: CDR1 SNHLY, CDR2 FYNNEI. This CDR3 is CASSEDRVGTDTQYF. The CDR3 bases are TGTGCCAGCAGTGAAGACAGGGTAGGCACAGATACGCAGTATTTT.

The chain couples TRBV19 to TRBJ2-3; unclear D gene. Germline V gives CDR1 LNHDA, CDR2 SQIVND (reference sequence). The CDR3 covers 14 residues. Between the trimmed V and J ends, which lost 9 bases and 1 base, there was a span of 14 bases. The CDR3 loop is CASSLFTGTDTQYF. The CDR3 region has the DNA TGTGCCAGCTCACTTTTTACTGGCACAGATACGCAGTATTTT.